These T cell receptor beta chains were read from a single sample in a study of cytomegalovirus exposure and HLA in healthy donors. TCRdb's table, derived via immunoSEQ multiplex PCR, lists solely in-frame clones and lacks some. The table records roughly 130,000 clones, 8% to 9.5% of them present only once. Sequencing was carried out using PBMCs. The receptors shown here come from a man aged 35 to 55 in good health and CMV-seronegative. The CDR3 runs from the conserved cysteine through the conserved F or W. The order of the fields is V gene, J gene, D gene, clone size, CDR3 protein, CDR3 DNA. D genes are given only for firm matches. Size is stated for part of the rows, as once, few or many counts, or as a class when the clone is expanded.

>TRBV4-1|TRBJ1-1|TRBD1|.
CASSQPLDRGLGRMNTEAFF
TGCGCCAGCAGCCAACCCTTGGACAGGGGGCTCGGCCGCATGAACACTGAAGCTTTCTTT
>TRBV7-2|TRBJ2-5|.|few
CASSLSGQETQYF
TGTGCCAGCAGCTTATCAGGGCAAGAGACCCAGTACTTC
>TRBV10-2|TRBJ2-3|TRBD2|.
CASSAVAGVSTNTQYF
TGCGCCAGCAGTGCAGTAGCGGGGGTAAGCACAAATACGCAGTATTTT
>TRBV7-8|TRBJ1-2|.|few
CASSSRWGESGYTF
TGTGCCAGCAGCAGCCGTTGGGGGGAGAGTGGCTACACCTTC
>TRBV7-7|TRBJ2-5|.|few
CASSPLTAVQETQYF
TGTGCCAGCAGCCCACTAACGGCGGTCCAAGAGACCCAGTACTTC
>TRBV21-1|TRBJ2-5|.|.
CASRAGRQETQYF
TGTGCCAGCAGGGCAGGGAGGCAAGAGACCCAGTACTTC
>TRBV25-1|TRBJ2-7|TRBD1|few
CASRTGTEAGEQYF
TGTGCCAGCAGGACCGGGACAGAGGCTGGTGAGCAGTACTTC
>TRBV13|TRBJ2-3|TRBD2|few
CASSPERGNTDTQYF
TGTGCCAGCAGCCCCGAGCGGGGCAACACAGATACGCAGTATTTT
>TRBV27|TRBJ2-1|TRBD2|few
CASSFSSGAYNEQFF
TGTGCCAGCAGTTTCTCCAGCGGGGCCTACAATGAGCAGTTCTTC
>TRBV4-2|TRBJ2-1|.|few
CASSSWTEGSYNEQFF
TGTGCCAGCAGCTCATGGACAGAGGGCTCCTACAATGAGCAGTTCTTC
>TRBV6-1|TRBJ1-1|.|few
CASSEVSGTEAFF
TGTGCCAGCAGTGAAGTTTCGGGTACTGAAGCTTTCTTT
>TRBV30|TRBJ1-1|.|.
CAWSVGAEAFF
TGTGCCTGGAGTGTGGGAGCTGAAGCTTTCTTT
>TRBV27|TRBJ2-1|.|.
CASSLARWGTNNEQFF
TGTGCCAGCAGTTTAGCCCGTTGGGGCACGAACAATGAGCAGTTCTTC
>TRBV7-9|TRBJ1-1|TRBD1|few
CASSPKGTANTEAFF
TGTGCCAGCAGCCCTAAAGGGACAGCCAACACTGAAGCTTTCTTT
>TRBV2|TRBJ1-1|TRBD1|.
CASSSAGGSTEAFF
TGTGCCAGCAGCTCGGCAGGGGGCAGCACTGAAGCTTTCTTT
>TRBV5-1|TRBJ2-2|TRBD1|few
CASSSGQGNTGELFF
TGCGCCAGCAGCTCGGGACAGGGGAACACCGGGGAGCTGTTTTTT
>TRBV6-5|TRBJ1-2|.|few
CASRMGGRNYGYTF
TGTGCCAGCAGGATGGGGGGGAGGAACTATGGCTACACCTTC
>TRBV7-2|TRBJ1-5|.|.
CASSLEAAGAQPQHF
TGTGCCAGCAGCTTAGAGGCGGCAGGGGCTCAGCCCCAGCATTTT
>TRBV6-5|TRBJ2-5|.|.
CASSLGVSETQYF
TGTGCCAGCAGCCTAGGAGTCTCAGAGACCCAGTACTTC
>TRBV4-1|TRBJ2-7|.|.
CASSRGLDPYEQYF
TGCGCCAGCAGCCGGGGACTGGATCCCTACGAGCAGTACTTC
>TRBV7-6|TRBJ1-5|TRBD1|few
CASSPQGTGVSGQPQHF
TGTGCCAGCAGCCCACAAGGGACAGGGGTTTCGGGTCAGCCCCAGCATTTT
>TRBV6-5|TRBJ1-5|.|.
CASSLRVASNQPQHF
TGTGCCAGCAGTCTCAGGGTTGCAAGCAATCAGCCCCAGCATTTT
>TRBV9|TRBJ2-1|TRBD2|.
CAREVAGGNEQFF
TGTGCCAGAGAGGTAGCGGGGGGTAATGAGCAGTTCTTC
>TRBV29-1|TRBJ2-1|.|few
CSAGENEQFF
TGCAGCGCAGGGGAAAATGAGCAGTTCTTC
>TRBV28|TRBJ2-7|TRBD1|.
CASSPVDWDRGRYEQYF
TGTGCCAGCAGTCCTGTGGATTGGGACAGGGGGCGGTACGAGCAGTACTTC
>TRBV9|TRBJ2-1|TRBD2|.
CASSVGGGAGIEQFF
TGTGCCAGCAGCGTAGGCGGGGGGGCCGGAATTGAGCAGTTCTTC
>TRBV4-2|TRBJ1-1|TRBD1|.
CASSQLGQGGDTEAFF
TGTGCCAGCAGCCAACTGGGACAGGGGGGGGACACTGAAGCTTTCTTT
>TRBV5-6|TRBJ1-2|.|.
CASSLGDTGIAFGYTF
TGTGCCAGCAGCTTGGGGGACACAGGAATAGCGTTTGGCTACACCTTC
>TRBV5-6|TRBJ1-1|TRBD1|few
CASSLPGQGNTEAFF
TGTGCCAGCAGCTTGCCGGGACAGGGGAATACTGAAGCTTTCTTT